This is a list of T cell receptor beta chains from one sample in a study of blood T cell repertoires in COVID-19. Measured with immunoSEQ multiplex PCR; TCRdb has only the in-frame clones, and not every one. The repertoire holds over 250,000 clones, over 80% seen once, with about 10% in the top ten. Sequenced input: peripheral blood. The receptors shown here come from a woman in her 70s with COVID-19, enrolled during active disease. Each CDR3 is given with its conserved first and last residue. A D gene is named only where the DNA matches it firmly. Not every row has a clone size; where given, it reads once, few, many or a size class.

clone_size,v_call,d_call,j_call,cdr3_aa,cdr3_nt
-,TRBV14,TRBD1,TRBJ2-5,CASKRQGEETQYF,TGTGCCAGCAAGAGACAGGGGGAAGAGACCCAGTACTTC
-,TRBV6-5,TRBD1,TRBJ1-1,CASSRLQGEAFF,TGTGCCAGCAGCAGACTACAGGGGGAAGCTTTCTTT
-,TRBV5-5,-,TRBJ1-5,CASSLRENQPQHF,TGTGCCAGCAGCTTGCGGGAAAATCAGCCCCAGCATTTT
-,TRBV2,-,TRBJ2-3,CASVLINTQYF,TGTGCCAGCGTACTCATTAATACGCAGTATTTT
once,TRBV4-1,-,TRBJ2-1,CASSHYLGGEQFF,TGCGCCAGCAGCCACTACCTCGGCGGGGAGCAGTTCTTC
once,TRBV18,-,TRBJ2-2,CASLAQNTGELFF,TGTGCCTCGCTGGCACAGAACACCGGGGAGCTGTTTTTT
few,TRBV6-1,-,TRBJ1-5,CASSENYGSYRPQHF,TGTGCCAGCAGTGAAAATTACGGGTCCTATCGGCCCCAGCATTTT
once,TRBV5-4,-,TRBJ2-1,CASSLAGGESYNEQFF,TGTGCCAGCAGCTTGGCGGGCGGGGAATCCTACAATGAGCAGTTCTTC
once,TRBV5-4,TRBD2,TRBJ2-7,CASSLGGSGGYEQYF,TGTGCCAGCAGCTTGGGGGGCAGCGGGGGCTACGAGCAGTACTTC
-,TRBV6-6,TRBD2,TRBJ2-7,CASSPGLAASSYEQYF,TGTGCCAGCAGCCCGGGACTAGCCGCTAGCTCCTACGAGCAGTACTTC
-,TRBV28,-,TRBJ2-1,CASSLGGRREQFF,TGTGCCAGCAGTTTAGGCGGCCGGCGTGAGCAGTTCTTC
-,TRBV24-1,TRBD1,TRBJ2-3,CATRWTGHGDTQYF,TGTGCCACCAGATGGACAGGGCACGGAGATACGCAGTATTTT
-,TRBV24-1,-,TRBJ2-7,CATSQNYEQYF,TGTGCCACCAGTCAGAACTACGAGCAGTACTTC